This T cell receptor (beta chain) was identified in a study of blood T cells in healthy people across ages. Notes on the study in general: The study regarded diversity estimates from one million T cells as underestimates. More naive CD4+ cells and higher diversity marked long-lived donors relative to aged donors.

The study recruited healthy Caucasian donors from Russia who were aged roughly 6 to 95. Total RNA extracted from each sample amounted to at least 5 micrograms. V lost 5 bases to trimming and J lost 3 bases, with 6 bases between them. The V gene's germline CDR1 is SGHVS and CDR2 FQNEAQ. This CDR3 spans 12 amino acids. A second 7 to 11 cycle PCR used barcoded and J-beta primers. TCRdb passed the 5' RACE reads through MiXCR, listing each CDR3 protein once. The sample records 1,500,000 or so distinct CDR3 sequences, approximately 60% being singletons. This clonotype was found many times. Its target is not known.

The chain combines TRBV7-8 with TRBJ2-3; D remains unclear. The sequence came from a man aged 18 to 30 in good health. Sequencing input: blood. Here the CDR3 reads CASSQLTDTQYF. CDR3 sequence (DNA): TGTGCCAGCAGCCAATTAACAGATACGCAGTATTTT. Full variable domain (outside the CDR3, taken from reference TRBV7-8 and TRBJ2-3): GAGVSQSPRYKVAKRGQDVALRCDPISGHVSLFWYQQALGQGPEFLTYFQNEAQLDKSGLPSDRFFAERPEGSVSTLKIQRTQQEDSAVYLCASSQLTDTQYFGPGTRLTVL.